The sequence of this T cell receptor beta chain was determined in a study of blood T cell repertoires in COVID-19. Background on the study: Material from acute and convalescent COVID-19 was sourced from the United States, Italy and Spain. PBMCs, B-cell-depleted T cells, or T cells were the source of the cDNA or gDNA that made up the material.

Sequencing was performed with immunoSEQ multiplex PCR; in TCRdb, only in-frame clones are kept and a portion is missing. The table includes 190,000 or so clones, just under 90% detected once. The clonotype comes from a man in his sixties who had recovered from COVID-19. The sequencing sample was made of peripheral blood.

As DNA, the CDR3 is TGTGCCAGCAGCCCCGGCGGGGACCTCTCTGGAAACACCATATATTTT. Its protein product is CASSPGGDLSGNTIYF. The chain links TRBV7-2 to TRBJ1-3; tentatively, D is TRBD1 (5 bases). CDR1 and CDR2 from the germline V gene are SGHTA and FQGNSA. The V and J ends lost 5 bases and 0 bases respectively, with 14 bases between them. The CDR3 sequence is 16 residues long.